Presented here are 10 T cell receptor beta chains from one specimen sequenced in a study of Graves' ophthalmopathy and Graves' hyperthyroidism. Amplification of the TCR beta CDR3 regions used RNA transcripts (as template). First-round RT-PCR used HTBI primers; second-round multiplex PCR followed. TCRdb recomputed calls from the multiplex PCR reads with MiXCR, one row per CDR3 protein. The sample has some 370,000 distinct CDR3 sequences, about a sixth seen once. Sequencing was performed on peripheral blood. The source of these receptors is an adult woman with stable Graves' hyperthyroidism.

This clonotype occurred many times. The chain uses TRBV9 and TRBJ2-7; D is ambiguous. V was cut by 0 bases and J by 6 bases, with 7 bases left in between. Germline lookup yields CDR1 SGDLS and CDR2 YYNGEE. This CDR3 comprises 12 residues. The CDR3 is CASSVGGVEQYF. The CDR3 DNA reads TGTGCCAGCAGCGTAGGTGGGGTCGAGCAGTACTTC.

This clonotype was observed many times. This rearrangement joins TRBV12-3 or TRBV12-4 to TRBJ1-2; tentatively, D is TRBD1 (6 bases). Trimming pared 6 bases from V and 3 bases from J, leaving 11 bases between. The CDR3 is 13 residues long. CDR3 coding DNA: TGTGCCAGCAGCTCTCAGGGGCACTATGGCTACACCTTC. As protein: CASSSQGHYGYTF.

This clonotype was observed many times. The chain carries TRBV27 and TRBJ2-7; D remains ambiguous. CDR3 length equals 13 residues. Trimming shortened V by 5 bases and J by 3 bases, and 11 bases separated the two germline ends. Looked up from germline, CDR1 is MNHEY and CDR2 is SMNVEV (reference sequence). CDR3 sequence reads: CASSRMNDYEQYF. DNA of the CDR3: TGTGCCAGCAGTCGTATGAATGACTACGAGCAGTACTTC.

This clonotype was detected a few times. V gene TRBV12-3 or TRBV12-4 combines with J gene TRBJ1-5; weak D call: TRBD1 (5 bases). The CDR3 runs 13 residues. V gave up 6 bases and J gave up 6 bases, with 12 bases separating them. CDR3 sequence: CASSRQTGQPQHF. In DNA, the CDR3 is TGTGCCAGCAGCAGACAGACGGGTCAGCCCCAGCATTTT.

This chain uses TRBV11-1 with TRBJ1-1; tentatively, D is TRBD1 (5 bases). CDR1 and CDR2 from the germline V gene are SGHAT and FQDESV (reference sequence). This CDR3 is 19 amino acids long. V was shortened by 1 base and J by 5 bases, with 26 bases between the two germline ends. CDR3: CASSLVWTGLPGRDTEAFF. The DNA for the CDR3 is TGTGCCAGCAGCTTAGTATGGACGGGACTCCCGGGGCGGGATACTGAAGCTTTCTTT.

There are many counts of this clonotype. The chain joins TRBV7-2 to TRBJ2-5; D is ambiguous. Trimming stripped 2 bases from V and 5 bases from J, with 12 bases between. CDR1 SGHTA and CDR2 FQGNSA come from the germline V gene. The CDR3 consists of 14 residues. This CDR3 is CASSLYYLGETQYF. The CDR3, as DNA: TGTGCCAGCAGCTTATATTACCTTGGGGAGACCCAGTACTTC. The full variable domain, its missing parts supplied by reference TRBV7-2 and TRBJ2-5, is GAGVSQSPSNKVTEKGKDVELRCDPISGHTALYWYRQSLGQGLEFLIYFQGNSAPDKSGLPSDRFSAERTGGSVSTLTIQRTQQEDSAVYLCASSLYYLGETQYFGPGTRLLVL.

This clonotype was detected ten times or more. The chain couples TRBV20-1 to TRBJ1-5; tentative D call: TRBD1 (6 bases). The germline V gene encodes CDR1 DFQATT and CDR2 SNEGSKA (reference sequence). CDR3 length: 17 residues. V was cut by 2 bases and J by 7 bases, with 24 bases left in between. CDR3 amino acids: CSARLHLTWTVNQPQHF. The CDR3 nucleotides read TGCAGTGCTAGACTTCACTTGACCTGGACAGTGAACCAGCCCCAGCATTTT.

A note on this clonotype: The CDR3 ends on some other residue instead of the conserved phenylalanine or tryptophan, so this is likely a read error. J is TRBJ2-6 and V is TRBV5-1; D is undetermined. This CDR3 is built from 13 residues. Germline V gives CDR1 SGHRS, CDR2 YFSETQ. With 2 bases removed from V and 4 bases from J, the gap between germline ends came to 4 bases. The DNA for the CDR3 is TGCGCCAGCAGCTTCGGGGGGGCCAACGTCCTGACTGTC. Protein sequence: CASSFGGANVLTV.

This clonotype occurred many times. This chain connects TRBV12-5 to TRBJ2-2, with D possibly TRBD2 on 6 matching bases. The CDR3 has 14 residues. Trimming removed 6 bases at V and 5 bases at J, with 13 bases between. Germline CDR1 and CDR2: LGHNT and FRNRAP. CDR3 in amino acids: CASGTGDGTGELFF. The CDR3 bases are TGTGCTAGTGGCACGGGGGACGGGACCGGGGAGCTGTTTTTT.

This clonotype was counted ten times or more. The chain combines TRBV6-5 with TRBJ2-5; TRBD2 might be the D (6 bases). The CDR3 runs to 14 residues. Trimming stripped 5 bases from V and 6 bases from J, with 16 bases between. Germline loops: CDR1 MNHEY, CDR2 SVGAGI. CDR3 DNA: TGTGCCAGCAGTAGGGATAGCGGAGGGAAGACCCAGTACTTC. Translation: CASSRDSGGKTQYF.